The text below deals with one TCR beta chain. Antigen specificity is unknown. This sample is drawn from a study of shared clonotypes between healthy human individuals. Germline V CDR1 and CDR2: ENHRY, SYGVKD. CDR3 size: 16 residues. The V gene lost 2 bases and the J gene lost 4 bases, with 14 bases spanning the gap. The study's findings and limits: Rarefaction curves obtained for sorted subsets showed sequencing incomplete despite large depth. The study found roughly 5% of naive CD4 clonotypes shared across several donors. Naive subsets typically showed greater estimated richness than memory subsets.

Negatively enriched CD4+ T cells were divided by CD45RA into naive and memory. Sequenced by immunoSEQ multiplex PCR; TCRdb stores in-frame clones only, minus some. This table holds about 600,000 clones, more than 95% found once. V is TRBV10-3 and J is TRBJ1-4, with D possibly being TRBD1 (5 bases). The source material was naive CD4+ T cells sorted from blood. The subset here: CD45RA+ positively selected. The TCR originated in a young woman in good health. This chain's CDR3 is CAISELGGGSNEKLFF. In DNA form, the CDR3 reads TGTGCCATCAGTGAGCTGGGGGGGGGTAGTAATGAAAAACTGTTTTTT.